What follows are 15 T cell receptor beta chains derived from one specimen sequenced in a study of shared clonotypes between healthy human individuals. Data came from immunoSEQ multiplex PCR; TCRdb stores just in-frame clones and leaves some out. The table records 640,000 or so clones, roughly 78% of them present only once. The specimen sequenced was memory CD4+ T cells sorted from blood. The subset is: CD45RA-negative fraction. These receptors were collected from a woman aged 25 to 39 in good health.

This chain links TRBV28 with TRBJ1-5; D unclear. Germline CDR1 is MDHEN and CDR2 is SYDVKM. V was clipped by 4 bases and J by 1 base, with 14 bases between them. The CDR3 contains 16 residues. CDR3 nucleotides: TGTGCCAGCAGTTCGTCCGGGGTCGGGAGCAATCAGCCCCAGCATTTT. Encoded protein: CASSSSGVGSNQPQHF.

This clone was counted between two and nine times. The chain links TRBV27 to TRBJ1-5; a possible D gene is TRBD1 (6 bases). V lost 6 bases and J 1 base, leaving 13 bases between the germline ends. Germline CDR1 MNHEY, CDR2 SMNVEV (reference sequence). The CDR3 covers 15 residues. CDR3 nucleotide sequence: TGTGCCAGCAGGGTCGACAGGAGGAGCAATCAGCCCCAGCATTTT. This gives the protein CASRVDRRSNQPQHF.

V usage is TRBV29-1 and J usage is TRBJ1-1, with D possibly TRBD1 on 6 matching bases. CDR3 length equals 13 residues. V lost 1 base, J lost 5 bases, and 11 bases lay in between. Germline CDR1 reads SQVTM; CDR2 reads ANQGSEA. CDR3 residues: CSVEVGAGTEAFF. The CDR3 DNA reads TGCAGCGTTGAAGTGGGGGCTGGGACTGAAGCTTTCTTT.

The CDR3 DNA follows: TGTGCCACTCGACAGGGGTCAGATGGAAACACCATATATTTT. Its translation is CATRQGSDGNTIYF. V gene TRBV6-1 combines with J gene TRBJ1-3, with 8 bases lining up with TRBD1. CDR1 and CDR2 (germline): MNHNS, SASEGT. V shed 10 bases and J 3 bases; nucleotides not matched to a gene: 8. The CDR3 is made up of 14 amino acids.

In this sample, this clone turned up many times. The chain employs TRBV2 and TRBJ2-2, with 13 positions matching TRBD2. This CDR3 region has 17 residues. Looked up from germline, CDR1 is SNHLY and CDR2 is FYNNEI. V lost 7 bases and J lost 4; bases outside the gene matches: 9. The DNA for the CDR3 is TGTGCCAGCACCCCACTAGCGGGAGGGCCCAGCACCGGGGAGCTGTTTTTT. Translation: CASTPLAGGPSTGELFF.

The chain recombines TRBV19 with TRBJ2-7; the match to TRBD1 covers 11 bases. J was trimmed by 4 bases and V by 4 bases; bases with no gene match: 6. There are 15 residues in the CDR3. The V gene's germline CDR1 is LNHDA and CDR2 SQIVND (reference sequence). CDR3 nucleotide sequence: TGTGCCAGTAGTACCCGGACAGGGGGCTTTTACGAGCAGTACTTC. Protein product: CASSTRTGGFYEQYF.

This clone was seen a few times. The rearrangement joins TRBV18 to TRBJ2-7; a possible D gene is TRBD1 (6 bases). This CDR3 is built from 14 residues. From germline, CDR1 is KGHSH and CDR2 LQKENI. Trimming removed 4 bases at V and 3 bases at J, with 13 bases between. Here the CDR3 DNA reads TGTGCCAGCTCACTTACAGGGTCCTACTACGAGCAGTACTTC. Translated: CASSLTGSYYEQYF.

V usage is TRBV28 and J usage is TRBJ2-1; maybe TRBD2 (5 bases). CDR1 and CDR2 (germline): MDHEN, SYDVKM. This CDR3 is built from 15 residues. The V gene lost 6 bases and the J gene lost 3 bases, with 15 bases spanning the gap. As DNA, the CDR3 is TGTGCCAGCAGGGGCGGACTCGACCTCTACAATGAGCAGTTCTTC. Its protein is CASRGGLDLYNEQFF.

The chain employs TRBV14 and TRBJ2-1, with unresolved D. There are 14 residues in the CDR3. Per the germline V gene, CDR1 is SGHDN and CDR2 is FVKESK. V shed 2 bases and J shed 6 bases, with 11 bases lying between them. CDR3 in DNA: TGTGCCAGCAGCCAATTTGGACCCACCAATGAGCAGTTCTTC. Its protein product is CASSQFGPTNEQFF.

V and J are TRBV9 and TRBJ1-5; D gene unclear. Deletions cut 4 bases from V and 0 bases from J, with 2 bases between. CDR1 is SGDLS and CDR2 is YYNGEE in the germline V gene. The CDR3 totals 12 residues. CDR3 DNA: TGTGCCAGCAGCTATAGCAATCAGCCCCAGCATTTT. Translation: CASSYSNQPQHF.

This chain connects TRBV27 to TRBJ2-7; TRBD2 might be the D (6 bases). Deletions cut 6 bases from V and 2 bases from J, with 14 bases between. CDR3 length equals 14 residues. Germline CDR1 is MNHEY and CDR2 is SMNVEV (reference sequence). The CDR3 region has the DNA TGTGCCAGCAGGCGGGGCTTTTACACCTACGAGCAGTACTTC. This codes for CASRRGFYTYEQYF.

The CDR3 sequence: CASSPTSRLSYGYTF. The CDR3 DNA is TGTGCCAGCAGTCCTACGAGCAGGCTAAGTTATGGCTACACCTTC. This sequence joins TRBV27 and TRBJ1-2; D ambiguous. CDR1 and CDR2 from the germline V gene are MNHEY and SMNVEV (reference sequence). V dropped 5 bases and J dropped 5 bases, with 18 bases sitting between them. The CDR3 loop spans 15 amino acids.

The chain recombines TRBV15 with TRBJ2-3, with D tentatively TRBD2 (6 bases). Germline V CDR1 and CDR2: LNHNV, YYDKDF (reference sequence). The V gene lost 5 bases and the J gene lost 6 bases, with 21 bases spanning the gap. This CDR3 has 16 amino acids. CDR3 protein: CATSRNRLEEGDTQYF. In DNA form, the CDR3 reads TGTGCCACCAGCCGCAACCGACTAGAGGAGGGGGATACGCAGTATTTT.

On this clone itself: In the same sample, other DNA sequences code for this CDR3. The chain employs TRBV5-1 and TRBJ1-1; D is unresolved. Germline CDR1 is SGHRS and CDR2 is YFSETQ. Trimming cost V 5 bases and J 1 base, with 9 bases left between them. The CDR3 covers 13 residues. The CDR3 nucleotides read TGCGCCAGCAGAGACCAAGAGAACACTGAAGCTTTCTTT. It translates to CASRDQENTEAFF.

The chain joins TRBV19 to TRBJ2-3, with D perhaps matching TRBD2 (5 bases). V lost 5 bases to trimming and J lost 0 bases, with 12 bases between them. The CDR3 covers 15 residues. From germline, CDR1 is LNHDA and CDR2 SQIVND (reference sequence). The CDR3 spells CASSVGLTSTDTQYF. Written as DNA, the CDR3 is TGTGCCAGTAGTGTCGGACTGACTAGCACAGATACGCAGTATTTT.